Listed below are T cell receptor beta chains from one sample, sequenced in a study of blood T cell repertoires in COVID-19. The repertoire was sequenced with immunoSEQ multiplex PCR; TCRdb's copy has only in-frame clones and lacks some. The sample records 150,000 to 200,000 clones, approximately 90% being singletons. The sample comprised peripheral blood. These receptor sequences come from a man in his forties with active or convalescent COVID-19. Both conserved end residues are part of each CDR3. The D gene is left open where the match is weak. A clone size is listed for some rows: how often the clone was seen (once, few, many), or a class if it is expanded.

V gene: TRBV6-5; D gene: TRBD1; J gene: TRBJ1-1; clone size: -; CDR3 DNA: TGTGCCAGCAGTTACCCAGGACAGGCTATCGTTGAAGCTTTCTTT; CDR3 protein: CASSYPGQAIVEAFF
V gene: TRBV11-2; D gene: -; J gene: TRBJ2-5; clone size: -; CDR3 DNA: TGTGCCAGCAGCCCCTCGAGTTGGGAGACCCAGTACTTC; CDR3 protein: CASSPSSWETQYF
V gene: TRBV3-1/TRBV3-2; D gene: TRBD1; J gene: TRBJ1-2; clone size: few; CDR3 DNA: TGTGCCAGCAGCCGCACAGGGGCAGACTATGGCTACACCTTC; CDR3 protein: CASSRTGADYGYTF
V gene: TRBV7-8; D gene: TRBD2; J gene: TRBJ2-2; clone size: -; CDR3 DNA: TGTGCCAGCAGCTTTTTACAGCGGGGGGCGAACGGGGAGCTGTTTTTT; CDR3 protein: CASSFLQRGANGELFF
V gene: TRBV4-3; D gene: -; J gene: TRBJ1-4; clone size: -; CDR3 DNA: TGCGCCAGCAGCCAACAGGGCTCTCTTAATGAAAAACTGTTTTTT; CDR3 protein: CASSQQGSLNEKLFF
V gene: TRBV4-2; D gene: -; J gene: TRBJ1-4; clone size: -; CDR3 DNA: TGTGCCAGCAGCCAAGAAGGCTATGAGGGTGAAAAACTGTTTTTT; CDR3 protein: CASSQEGYEGEKLFF
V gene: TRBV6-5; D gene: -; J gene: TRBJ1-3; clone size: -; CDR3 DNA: TGTGCCAGCCAAGTGGTACCAGGGTTTGGAAACACCATATATTTT; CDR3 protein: CASQVVPGFGNTIYF
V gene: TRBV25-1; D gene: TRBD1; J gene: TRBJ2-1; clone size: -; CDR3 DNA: TGTGCCAGCTCACATGGGACAGGGGGCTACAATGAGCAGTTCTTC; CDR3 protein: CASSHGTGGYNEQFF
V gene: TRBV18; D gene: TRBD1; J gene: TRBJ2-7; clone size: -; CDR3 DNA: TGTGCCAGCTCGTGGACAGGTCCCCCCTACGAGCAGTACTTC; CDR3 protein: CASSWTGPPYEQYF
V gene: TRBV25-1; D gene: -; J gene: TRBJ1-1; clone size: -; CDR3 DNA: TGTGCCAGCAGTGCACGACCGGGACACGAGAACACTGAAGCTTTCTTT; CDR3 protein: CASSARPGHENTEAFF
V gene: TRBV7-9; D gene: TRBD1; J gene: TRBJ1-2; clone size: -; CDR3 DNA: TGTGCCAGCAGCAGGGACAGGGGCCACTATGGCTACACCTTC; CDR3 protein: CASSRDRGHYGYTF
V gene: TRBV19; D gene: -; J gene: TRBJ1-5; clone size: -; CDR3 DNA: TGTGCCAGTATCGAGACGGGGACTTGGCTCAATCAGCCCCAGCATTTT; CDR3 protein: CASIETGTWLNQPQHF
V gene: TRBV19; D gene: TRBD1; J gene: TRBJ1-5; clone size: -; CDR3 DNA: TGTGCCAGTAGCAAACGGGGGACAGGGGGGTATTATAGCAATCAGCCCCAGCATTTT; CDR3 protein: CASSKRGTGGYYSNQPQHF
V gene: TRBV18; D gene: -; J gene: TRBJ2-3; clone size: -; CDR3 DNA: TGTGCCAGCTCACCTTCGGATACGCAGTATTTT; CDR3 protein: CASSPSDTQYF